This T cell receptor beta chain came from a study of cytomegalovirus exposure and HLA in healthy donors. This clone was detected only once. Germline CDR1 is LNHDA and CDR2 is SQIVND (reference sequence). V lost 1 base, J lost 3 bases, and 1 base stayed unmatched. This CDR3 comprises 14 residues. Both 60 Vbeta primers and 13 Jbeta primers went into the PCR. The data were produced by immunoSEQ multiplex PCR, yet TCRdb's version contains in-frame clones alone and is incomplete. The table has 110,000 or so clones, about 80% seen once. There were likely unrecorded immune exposures, though donors were nominally healthy when sampled.

This TCR was sampled from a man over 45 in good health and CMV-seropositive. The J gene is TRBJ2-5, the V gene TRBV19, with 8 bases fitting TRBD1. The sample comprised PBMCs. In nucleotides, the CDR3 is TGTGCCAGTAGTATAGGGACAGGGAAAGAGACCCAGTACTTC. It translates to CASSIGTGKETQYF.